This T cell receptor (beta chain) was recovered during a study of CD8 T cells in ankylosing spondylitis. Study results and caveats: Characteristic, it appeared, of ankylosing spondylitis blood was a TCR beta motif of fewer than 10 highly homologous variants. Some of these motif variants have turned up before, in reports on reactive arthritis synovial fluid and blood. Disease-linked clones displayed a CD8+ phenotype and appeared relatively rarely in peripheral blood. According to the report, clones linked to the disease were significantly enriched in matched synovial fluid samples taken from ankylosing spondylitis patients.

Using quantitative 5'-RACE with molecular barcodes, the authors made TCR beta libraries. TCRdb re-called the 5' RACE reads with MiXCR, one entry per CDR3 protein. The sample includes under 550,000 distinct CDR3 sequences, 26% of them seen just once. The germline V gene has CDR1 LNHNV and CDR2 YYDKDF (reference sequence). This CDR3 spans 17 amino acids. With 1 base clipped from V and 5 bases from J, the junction kept 11 bases outside the gene matches. This clonotype has more than one count but fewer than ten. Its antigen remains unknown. The origin of this receptor is a male donor with ankylosing spondylitis. The genes are TRBV15 and TRBJ2-5; 9 bases line up with TRBD2. Sequencing was carried out using blood, either unsorted or a sorted T cell fraction (not recorded which). CDR3 nucleotide sequence: TGTGCCACCAGCAGAGGGGGTAGCGGGAGATCAGAGGAGACCCAGTACTTC. Translated, it gives CATSRGGSGRSEETQYF.